Following are 8 T cell receptor beta chains from one sample sequenced in a study of blood T cell repertoires in COVID-19. Assay: immunoSEQ multiplex PCR; the TCRdb copy retains only in-frame clones and omits some. The profile shows 65,000 or so clones, roughly 90% of them singletons. The sequencing input was peripheral blood. These receptor sequences come from a man aged 55 to 70 with acute or convalescent COVID-19.

This chain joins TRBV5-1 and TRBJ1-1; D is unresolved. The V gene's germline CDR1 is SGHRS and CDR2 YFSETQ. CDR3 length equals 12 residues. Trimming cost V 2 bases and J 5 bases, with 7 bases left between them. In nucleotides, the CDR3 is TGCGCCAGCAGCTTCGGTGGTACTGAAGCTTTCTTT. It yields the protein CASSFGGTEAFF.

The chain couples TRBV7-2 to TRBJ2-1; 7 bases are shared with TRBD2. V lost 5 bases and J lost 12; bases outside the gene matches: 10. The germline V gene has CDR1 SGHTA and CDR2 FQGNSA. The CDR3 consists of 13 residues. Here the CDR3 DNA reads TGTGCCAGCAGCCCCGGGGGGTGGGGACGGCAGTTCTTC. It specifies CASSPGGWGRQFF.

This CDR3 is CASSGLNTEAFF. As DNA, the CDR3 is TGTGCCAGCAGCGGCTTGAACACTGAAGCTTTCTTT. The genes are TRBV3-1 (or the pseudogene TRBV3-2) and TRBJ1-1; D is unresolved. Trimming took off 5 bases at V and 0 bases at J, with 4 bases between the two ends. Germline assignment: CDR1 LGHDT and CDR2 YNNKEL (reference sequence). The CDR3 runs 12 residues.

The rearrangement links TRBV23-1 to TRBJ2-5; 10 nucleotides match TRBD1. TRBV23-1 is flagged as an ORF with uncertain function. V was clipped by 3 bases and J by 9 bases; unmatched bases: 10. This CDR3 has 15 amino acids. CDR3 residues: CASSHPDRGRVAQYF. The CDR3, as DNA: TGCGCCAGCAGTCACCCCGACAGGGGGCGGGTGGCCCAGTACTTC.

The chain recombines TRBV14 with TRBJ1-6, with D unresolved. From germline, CDR1 is SGHDN and CDR2 FVKESK. The ends were cut back, 1 base at V and 1 base at J, with 11 bases in the middle. The CDR3 extends over 17 amino acids. Here the CDR3 DNA reads TGTGCCAGCAGCCAAGGGTATCGGGATTCCTATAATTCACCCCTCCACTTT. This codes for CASSQGYRDSYNSPLHF.

To note about this clone: The junction departs from germline at one end; a sequencing error may be responsible. This sequence joins TRBV10-3 and TRBJ2-2; 9 bases fit TRBD1. Germline V CDR1 and CDR2: ENHRY, SYGVKD. The CDR3 covers 14 residues. The CDR3 protein is CAINGQGNPGELFF. The CDR3 DNA reads TGTGCCATCAACGGACAGGGGAACCCCGGGGAGCTGTTTTTT.

The CDR3 loop reads CASRGTGTGGPNSPLHF. Here the CDR3 DNA reads TGTGCCAGCAGAGGTACAGGGACGGGGGGACCTAATTCACCCCTCCACTTT. The chain couples TRBV27 to TRBJ1-6, with TRBD1 as a possible D gene (6 bases). CDR1 is MNHEY and CDR2 is SMNVEV in the germline V gene (reference sequence). Trimming took 6 bases from V and 6 from J, leaving 21 bases between them. CDR3 length: 17 residues.

The chain recombines TRBV5-1 with TRBJ1-1, with TRBD1 matching 8 bases. The germline V gene encodes CDR1 SGHRS and CDR2 YFSETQ. The V segment lost 4 bases and the J segment 4 bases; nucleotides outside the gene matches: 9. This CDR3 is built from 15 residues. This chain's CDR3 is CASSPHRGGVTEAFF. The CDR3 DNA is TGCGCCAGCAGCCCCCACAGGGGGGGTGTCACTGAAGCTTTCTTT.